A single sample gave rise to the 31 T cell receptor beta chains below, sequenced in a study of blood T cell repertoires in COVID-19. TCRdb's copy holds only in-frame clones and misses some; the assay was immunoSEQ multiplex PCR. Of hundreds of thousands of clones in the sample, about 90% were seen once. Sequencing was performed on peripheral blood. The receptor set was obtained from a woman aged 25 to 39 with COVID-19, enrolled during active disease.

The CDR3 sequence is CAGDRTQETQYF. CDR3 nucleotide sequence: TGTGCCGGAGACAGGACTCAAGAGACCCAGTACTTC. The chain has TRBV27 and TRBJ2-5; D may be TRBD1 (6 bases). CDR3 size: 12 residues. Trimming took off 11 bases at V and 2 bases at J, with 12 bases between the two ends. Germline assignment: CDR1 MNHEY and CDR2 SMNVEV (reference sequence).

The J gene is TRBJ1-2, the V gene TRBV5-1, with 9 positions matching TRBD1. In germline, CDR1 is SGHRS, CDR2 YFSETQ. V was pared by 3 bases and J by 8 bases, with 8 bases of the junction left unmatched. The CDR3 totals 14 residues. The CDR3 sequence is CASSWGTGLSGYTF. CDR3 nucleotides: TGCGCCAGCAGCTGGGGGACAGGGTTAAGCGGCTACACCTTC.

The rearrangement uses TRBV7-9 and TRBJ2-3; 8 nucleotides line up with TRBD1. J was trimmed by 2 bases and V by 4 bases; bases with no gene match: 11. CDR1 and CDR2 (germline): SEHNR, FQNEAQ (reference sequence). The length of the CDR3 is 17 residues. CDR3 DNA: TGTGCCAGCAGCTCGCCTCCGGGACAGGCACTCACAGATACGCAGTATTTT. Translated: CASSSPPGQALTDTQYF.

The rearrangement joins TRBV3-1 (or the pseudogene TRBV3-2) to TRBJ2-3; D may be TRBD2 (5 bases). CDR1 and CDR2 (germline): LGHDT, YNNKEL (reference sequence). The V and J ends lost 4 bases and 1 base respectively, with 12 bases between them. This CDR3 has 15 amino acids. DNA for the CDR3: TGTGCCAGCAGCCCCGAGAGGGCACGCACAGATACGCAGTATTTT. This encodes CASSPERARTDTQYF.

The V and J genes are TRBV2 and TRBJ2-7, with a weak D call TRBD1 (6 bases). Germline loops: CDR1 SNHLY, CDR2 FYNNEI. The CDR3 consists of 13 residues. V was clipped by 7 bases and J by 3 bases, with 13 bases between them. The CDR3 protein is CASTPTGSYEQYF. CDR3 nucleotide sequence: TGTGCCAGCACCCCGACAGGAAGCTACGAGCAGTACTTC.

CDR3 protein: CACSSGNTIYF. The CDR3 nucleotides are TGTGCCTGCTCCTCTGGAAACACCATATATTTT. The chain couples TRBV30 to TRBJ1-3; D is unclear. This CDR3 is built from 11 residues. Trimming left V 6 bases short and J 0 bases short, with 3 bases between. Germline CDR1 GTSNPN, CDR2 SVGIG (reference sequence).

The rearrangement links TRBV11-2 to TRBJ2-7; no clear D gene. Trimming pared 4 bases from V and 2 bases from J, leaving 9 bases between. The CDR3 length is 13 residues. Germline V CDR1 and CDR2: SGHAT, FQNNGV. CDR3 protein: CASSWAQTYEQYF. Here the CDR3 DNA reads TGTGCCAGCAGCTGGGCCCAAACCTACGAGCAGTACTTC.

V usage is TRBV30 and J usage is TRBJ1-4; a possible D gene is TRBD1 (6 bases). Germline V lookup: CDR1 GTSNPN, CDR2 SVGIG (reference sequence). This CDR3 has 13 residues. V was shortened by 3 bases and J by 5 bases, with 10 bases between the two germline ends. This CDR3 is CAWSTGNNEKLFF. In DNA form, the CDR3 reads TGTGCCTGGAGCACAGGGAACAATGAAAAACTGTTTTTT. The whole variable domain, filled in from reference TRBV30 and TRBJ1-4, reads SQTIHQWPATLVQPVGSPLSLECTVEGTSNPNLYWYRQAAGRGLQLLFYSVGIGQISSEVPQNLSASRPQDRQFILSSKKLLLSDSGFYLCAWSTGNNEKLFFGSGTQLSVL.

The chain employs TRBV6-5 and TRBJ1-1; TRBD1 agrees at 10 bases. V was clipped by 0 bases and J by 3 bases; unmatched bases: 1. This CDR3 contains 15 residues. Germline V gene lookup returns CDR1 MNHEY and CDR2 SVGAGI. CDR3 nucleotides: TGTGCCAGCAGTTACTCGACAGGGGGCCACACTGAAGCTTTCTTT. Amino acid sequence: CASSYSTGGHTEAFF.

The chain recombines TRBV6-1 with TRBJ1-5; no definite D call. This CDR3 has 15 amino acids. Trimming removed 2 bases at V and 4 bases at J, with 12 bases between. Germline assignment: CDR1 MNHNS and CDR2 SASEGT. The CDR3 is CASSEIWRENQPQHF. Here the CDR3 DNA reads TGTGCCAGCAGTGAAATATGGCGGGAGAATCAGCCCCAGCATTTT.

This clone has a handful of counts. The chain uses TRBV27 and TRBJ1-2; TRBD1 matches 7 bases. Germline CDR1 and CDR2: MNHEY and SMNVEV (reference sequence). V was pared by 8 bases and J by 2 bases, with 8 bases of the junction left unmatched. The CDR3 is 14 residues long. CDR3 protein: CASGTTGINYGYTF. For the CDR3, the DNA is TGTGCCAGCGGAACGACAGGGATCAACTATGGCTACACCTTC.

This chain links TRBV19 with TRBJ2-7, with D unclear. Trimming removed 5 bases at V and 5 bases at J, with 13 bases between. The germline gives CDR1 LNHDA, CDR2 SQIVND (reference sequence). The CDR3 sequence is 13 residues long. CDR3 amino acids: CASSVGTSNEQYF. The DNA for the CDR3 is TGTGCCAGTAGTGTTGGTACGAGTAACGAGCAGTACTTC.

This sequence joins TRBV7-9 and TRBJ1-2; possible D gene TRBD1, 5 bases. Between the trimmed V and J ends, which lost 5 bases and 8 bases, there was a span of 15 bases. There are 13 residues in the CDR3. CDR1 is SEHNR, CDR2 FQNEAQ, per germline (reference sequence). The CDR3 DNA is TGTGCCAGCAGCCCCACGGAAGGGGTCGGCTACACCTTC. This codes for CASSPTEGVGYTF.

The chain carries TRBV7-9 and TRBJ1-6; the D gene is possibly TRBD1 (5 bases). V dropped 4 bases and J dropped 11 bases, with 12 bases sitting between them. CDR1 and CDR2 from the germline V gene are SEHNR and FQNEAQ (reference sequence). The CDR3 is made up of 13 amino acids. CDR3 sequence reads: CASSSQGEPPLHF. The CDR3 nucleotides read TGTGCCAGCAGCTCTCAGGGCGAACCACCCCTCCACTTT.

This chain uses TRBV29-1 with TRBJ1-2; the D gene is possibly TRBD1 (6 bases). The CDR3 is 11 amino acids. CDR1 and CDR2 (germline): SQVTM, ANQGSEA. V lost 7 bases and J 8 bases, leaving 14 bases between the germline ends. CDR3 sequence reads: CSAVKDSGYTF. In DNA form, the CDR3 reads TGCAGCGCCGTAAAGGACAGCGGCTACACCTTC.

This clone was recorded a few times. The gene calls are TRBV24-1 and TRBJ1-5; the match to TRBD1 covers 8 bases. The CDR3 sequence is 17 residues long. Germline V gene lookup returns CDR1 KGHDR and CDR2 SFDVKD. The ends lost 3 bases at V and 0 bases at J; junction bases unmatched: 6. The CDR3 here is CATSDPRQGNSNQPQHF. CDR3 nucleotides: TGTGCCACCAGTGATCCCCGACAGGGGAATAGCAATCAGCCCCAGCATTTT.

The J gene is TRBJ1-3, the V gene TRBV2; no clear D. Per germline, CDR1 SNHLY and CDR2 FYNNEI. Trimming removed 2 bases from V and 4 bases from J, with 3 bases in between. The CDR3 contains 12 residues. For the CDR3, the DNA is TGTGCCAGCAGTGAACTCGGAAACACCATATATTTT. Translating it yields CASSELGNTIYF.

The chain joins TRBV7-7 to TRBJ2-4, with D maybe TRBD1 (5 bases). CDR3 length: 18 amino acids. Germline lookup yields CDR1 SSHAT and CDR2 FNYEAQ (reference sequence). Trimming cost V 1 base and J 0 bases, with 16 bases left between them. CDR3 amino acids: CASSLGGAGPRAKNIQYF. In nucleotides, the CDR3 is TGTGCCAGCAGCTTAGGTGGGGCAGGCCCTCGAGCCAAAAACATTCAGTACTTC.

This clone was counted between two and nine times. The chain recombines TRBV6-5 with TRBJ1-1; D perhaps matches TRBD1 (6 bases). The CDR3 covers 14 residues. The V gene's germline CDR1 is MNHEY and CDR2 SVGAGI. V lost 2 bases and J 5 bases, leaving 12 bases between the germline ends. The CDR3 DNA follows: TGTGCCAGCAGTTACACGGGACAAGCTACTGAAGCTTTCTTT. Protein: CASSYTGQATEAFF.

This clone was seen ten or more times. V usage is TRBV27 and J usage is TRBJ2-5; the match to TRBD2 covers 8 bases. CDR1 is MNHEY and CDR2 is SMNVEV in the germline V gene (reference sequence). V gave up 5 bases and J gave up 5 bases; unmatched junction bases: 10. This CDR3 spans 15 amino acids. The CDR3 DNA reads TGTGCCAGCAGTCCACGGGGGGGCTTCGGGGAGACCCAGTACTTC. This encodes CASSPRGGFGETQYF.

This clone was found a few times. J is TRBJ2-5 and V is TRBV5-4; perhaps TRBD1 as D (6 bases). The CDR3 has 13 residues. V lost 3 bases and J 4 bases, leaving 10 bases between the germline ends. Germline-derived CDR1 and CDR2 are SGHNT and YYREEE (reference sequence). The CDR3 reads CASSWKGGETQYF. CDR3 nucleotide sequence: TGTGCCAGCAGCTGGAAAGGGGGAGAGACCCAGTACTTC.

The chain links TRBV6-5 to TRBJ1-2, with a tentative D call TRBD1 (6 bases). Trimming stripped 2 bases from V and 7 bases from J, with 11 bases between. The CDR3 runs 13 residues. Germline assignment: CDR1 MNHEY and CDR2 SVGAGI. CDR3 protein: CASSYMGATGYTF. The CDR3 coding sequence is TGTGCCAGCAGTTACATGGGGGCTACTGGCTACACCTTC.

The chain links TRBV29-1 to TRBJ1-2, with TRBD1 matching over 8 bases. CDR1 SQVTM and CDR2 ANQGSEA come from the germline V gene. This CDR3 has 10 residues. V shed 8 bases and J 8 bases; nucleotides not matched to a gene: 4. CDR3 nucleotides: TGCAGCCCCAGGGGGCAAGGCTACACCTTC. Protein product: CSPRGQGYTF.

The J gene is TRBJ1-2, the V gene TRBV19; maybe TRBD1 (6 bases). CDR1 and CDR2 (germline): LNHDA, SQIVND (reference sequence). The CDR3 runs to 14 residues. V was trimmed by 7 bases and J by 5 bases, leaving 17 bases between them. The CDR3 region is CASTIGGGLYGYTF. The CDR3 DNA sequence: TGTGCCAGTACAATTGGGGGCGGGCTTTATGGCTACACCTTC.

V is TRBV15 and J is TRBJ2-3; the D gene is possibly TRBD2 (5 bases). The CDR3 is 15 residues long. CDR1 LNHNV and CDR2 YYDKDF come from the germline V gene (reference sequence). Trimming shortened V by 0 bases and J by 10 bases, and 17 bases separated the two germline ends. CDR3 coding DNA: TGTGCCACCAGCAGAGATCGGACTCCGGCCACTGCGCAGTATTTT. Its translation is CATSRDRTPATAQYF.

The chain links TRBV5-1 to TRBJ2-3, with 11 positions matching TRBD1. This CDR3 is built from 15 residues. V shed 5 bases, J shed 2 bases, and the junction held 4 bases outside the gene matches. The germline CDR1 and CDR2 sequences are SGHRS and YFSETQ. CDR3 sequence: CASSWGQGDTDTQYF. CDR3 nucleotides: TGCGCCAGCAGTTGGGGACAGGGGGACACAGATACGCAGTATTTT.

The chain joins TRBV6-5 to TRBJ2-7; D is possibly TRBD2 (7 bases). V was pared by 1 base and J by 3 bases, with 13 bases between. The CDR3 contains 15 residues. Germline-derived CDR1 and CDR2 are MNHEY and SVGAGI. The CDR3 reads CASSYLGGGDYEQYF. DNA of the CDR3: TGTGCCAGCAGTTACTTGGGAGGGGGGGACTACGAGCAGTACTTC.

This clone came up once. This rearrangement joins TRBV7-9 to TRBJ2-2; tentative D call: TRBD1 (5 bases). Germline lookup yields CDR1 SEHNR and CDR2 FQNEAQ (reference sequence). This CDR3 is built from 16 residues. Trimming took off 1 base at V and 0 bases at J, with 9 bases between the two ends. The CDR3 region has the DNA TGTGCCAGCAGCTTAGTGCCGGACACGAACACCGGGGAGCTGTTTTTT. It codes for CASSLVPDTNTGELFF.

The CDR3 spells CASSSGTGAGYGYTF. The CDR3 region has the DNA TGTGCCAGCAGTTCCGGGACTGGGGCGGGTTATGGCTACACCTTC. V is TRBV27 and J is TRBJ1-2, with a tentative D call TRBD1 (5 bases). Germline V gene data show CDR1 as MNHEY and CDR2 as SMNVEV (reference sequence). This CDR3 is built from 15 residues. V lost 4 bases to trimming and J lost 5 bases, with 17 bases between them.

The chain employs TRBV27 and TRBJ2-7; perhaps TRBD2 as D (7 bases). Trimming stripped 6 bases from V and 7 bases from J, with 22 bases between. The CDR3 is 15 amino acids. From germline, CDR1 is MNHEY and CDR2 SMNVEV (reference sequence). The CDR3 here is CASRISGGPSGEQYF. In DNA, the CDR3 is TGTGCCAGCAGGATTTCCGGGGGGCCCTCTGGGGAGCAGTACTTC.

The chain couples TRBV10-3 to TRBJ1-6; D perhaps matches TRBD1 (5 bases). Germline CDR1 and CDR2: ENHRY and SYGVKD. The V end lost 4 bases, the J end lost 10 bases, and 14 bases lay between the germline ends. The CDR3 length is 14 residues. The CDR3 loop reads CAISALKGVSPLHF. DNA for the CDR3: TGTGCCATCAGTGCCCTTAAAGGGGTCTCACCCCTCCACTTT.